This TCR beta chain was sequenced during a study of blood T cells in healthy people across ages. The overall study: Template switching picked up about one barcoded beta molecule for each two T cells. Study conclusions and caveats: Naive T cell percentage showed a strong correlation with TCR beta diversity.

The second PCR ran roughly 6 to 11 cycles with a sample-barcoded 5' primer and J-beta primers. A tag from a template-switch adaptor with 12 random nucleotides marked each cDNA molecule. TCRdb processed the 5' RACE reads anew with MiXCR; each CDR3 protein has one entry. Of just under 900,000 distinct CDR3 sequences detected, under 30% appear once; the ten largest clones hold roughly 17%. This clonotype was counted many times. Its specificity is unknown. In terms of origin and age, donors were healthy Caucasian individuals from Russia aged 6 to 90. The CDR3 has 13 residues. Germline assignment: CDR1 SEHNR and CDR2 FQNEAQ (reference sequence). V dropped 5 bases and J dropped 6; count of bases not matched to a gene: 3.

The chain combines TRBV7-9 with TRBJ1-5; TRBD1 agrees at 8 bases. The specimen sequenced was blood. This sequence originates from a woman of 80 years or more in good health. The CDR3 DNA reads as TGTGCCAGCAGCCGGACAGGGACTCAGCCCCAGCATTTT. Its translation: CASSRTGTQPQHF.